A single T cell receptor (beta chain) is shown here with its context. Its target is unknown. J lost 2 bases, V lost 4 bases, and 3 bases had no gene match. Germline CDR1 is KGHSH and CDR2 is LQKENI. The CDR3 covers 14 residues. It was with 60 Vbeta and 13 Jbeta primers that the PCR ran. The method was immunoSEQ multiplex PCR; TCRdb's version includes in-frame clones alone and lacks a portion of them. The sample data list about 130,000 clones. The entry originates in a study of cytomegalovirus exposure and HLA in healthy donors. Study results and caveats: A later analysis found most CMV-associated TCR beta chains apparently HLA-restricted. Among the most significant clusters, several appeared linked to common viral pathogens in a later analysis. A link between a missense DCLRE1C variant and TCR beta V- and J-gene trimming emerged from a later analysis.

The genes are TRBV18 and TRBJ2-7; 9 nucleotides align to TRBD1. This TCR came from a woman aged 40 to 55 in good health and CMV-seronegative. What was sequenced was PBMCs. The CDR3 bases are TGTGCCAGCTCACAGGGGACAGGGCCCTACGAGCAGTACTTC. Translated, it gives CASSQGTGPYEQYF.